One sample yielded the 8 T cell receptor beta chains listed below, sequenced in a study of neurological immune-mediated disorders. Each CDR3 protein is one row after TCRdb ran MiXCR on the 5' RACE reads. The sample yields about 88,000 distinct CDR3 sequences, 3% to 4.5% seen once. The source material was PBMCs. The receptors here all came from a woman younger than 35 with multiple sclerosis.

This clonotype was recorded many times. The chain carries TRBV3-1 and TRBJ2-4; D is uncertain. CDR1 LGHDT and CDR2 YNNKEL come from the germline V gene (reference sequence). Trimming took 5 bases from V and 5 from J, leaving 13 bases between them. The CDR3 consists of 14 residues. The DNA for the CDR3 is TGTGCCAGCAGCACCCATGGCTTCCAAAACATTCAGTACTTC. It encodes CASSTHGFQNIQYF. Variable domain in full (rest from reference TRBV3-1 and TRBJ2-4): DTAVSQTPKYLVTQMGNDKSIKCEQNLGHDTMYWYKQDSKKFLKIMFSYNNKELIINETVPNRFSPKSPDKAHLNLHINSLELGDSAVYFCASSTHGFQNIQYFGAGTRLSVL.

This clonotype was recorded many times. This sequence joins TRBV28 and TRBJ2-3; tentative D call: TRBD1 (6 bases). Germline CDR1 and CDR2: MDHEN and SYDVKM. This CDR3 spans 13 amino acids. Trimming left V 5 bases short and J 6 bases short, with 12 bases between. The CDR3 region is CASSAQGRDTQYF. DNA for the CDR3: TGTGCCAGCAGTGCACAGGGTAGGGATACGCAGTATTTT.

The sample holds many counts of this clonotype. The rearrangement joins TRBV7-7 to TRBJ2-6, with D unclear. CDR3 length: 17 residues. In germline, CDR1 is SSHAT, CDR2 FNYEAQ (reference sequence). V was pared by 5 bases and J by 2 bases, with 16 bases between. The CDR3 here is CASSEQPLWTGANVLTF. The CDR3, as DNA: TGTGCCAGCAGCGAACAACCCCTTTGGACTGGGGCCAACGTCCTGACTTTC.

V gene TRBV18 combines with J gene TRBJ2-7, with D unresolved. V was shortened by 1 base and J by 4 bases, with 17 bases between the two germline ends. Germline values: CDR1 KGHSH, CDR2 LQKENI. CDR3 size: 16 residues. The DNA of the CDR3 is TGTGCCAGCTCACCACAAAGGCCGGGCCTCGGGTACGAGCAGTACTTC. Translated, it gives CASSPQRPGLGYEQYF. Filled out from reference TRBV18 and TRBJ2-7, the complete variable domain reads NAGVMQNPRHLVRRRGQEARLRCSPMKGHSHVYWYRQLPEEGLKFMVYLQKENIIDESGMPKERFSAEFPKEGPSILRIQQVVRGDSAAYFCASSPQRPGLGYEQYFGPGTRLTVT.

The chain uses TRBV4-1 and TRBJ1-2; D is ambiguous. V was clipped by 3 bases and J by 2 bases, with 25 bases between them. Germline CDR1 MGHRA, CDR2 YSYEKL. The CDR3 contains 19 residues. The CDR3 DNA follows: TGCGCCAGCAGCCATGCTGTTGGGAGACATGGGGAACCAAACTATGGCTACACCTTC. Translated: CASSHAVGRHGEPNYGYTF.

This clonotype was observed many times. Here the CDR3 DNA reads TGTGCCAGCAGTTTAGGTCTTTCGACTAGCGGTTTTGGGAATGAGCAGTTCTTC. This encodes CASSLGLSTSGFGNEQFF. The rearrangement joins TRBV28 to TRBJ2-1; 9 bases are shared with TRBD2. CDR1 is MDHEN and CDR2 is SYDVKM in the germline V gene. This CDR3 has 18 residues. The trim removed 2 bases at V and 7 bases at J, leaving 15 bases unmatched.

In this sample, this clonotype turned up many times. The V and J genes are TRBV24-1 and TRBJ2-1; 9 bases align to TRBD2. The CDR3 has 14 residues. Germline-derived CDR1 and CDR2 are KGHDR and SFDVKD. V shed 5 bases, J shed 4 bases, and the junction held 2 bases outside the gene matches. This chain's CDR3 is CATSGLAGYNEQFF. CDR3 coding DNA: TGTGCCACCAGTGGCCTAGCGGGGTACAATGAGCAGTTCTTC.

The chain couples TRBV18 to TRBJ2-6; unclear D gene. The CDR3 covers 14 residues. In germline, CDR1 is KGHSH, CDR2 LQKENI. Trimming removed 8 bases from V and 0 bases from J, with 8 bases in between. The CDR3 reads CASLTDSGANVLTF. The CDR3 coding sequence is TGTGCCAGCCTCACAGACTCTGGGGCCAACGTCCTGACTTTC.